The clone carrying this T cell receptor beta chain has a handful of counts. The data were obtained in a study of response to subunit inactivated influenza vaccine. CDR3 length: 15 amino acids. The ends lost 5 bases at V and 3 bases at J; junction bases unmatched: 6. The germline V gene encodes CDR1 SGHAT and CDR2 FQNNGV. TCRdb fed the RT-PCR reads into MiXCR, producing one record per CDR3 protein. The data hold over 800,000 distinct CDR3 sequences, with about 20% observed a single time. Here the sequenced sample was PBMCs from blood, taken 5 days after vaccination. The genes are TRBV11-2 and TRBJ2-3; 9 positions match TRBD1. This sequence was found in a man between 45 and 60 years old who received an inactivated influenza vaccine. The CDR3 DNA reads TGTGCCAGCAGCCATGGACAGGGGAGAACAGATACGCAGTATTTT. Translated: CASSHGQGRTDTQYF.